This T cell receptor beta chain derives from a study of T cell responses to AZD1222 COVID-19 vaccine (dated by TCRdb to about 2021). For the wider study: TCR sequencing was performed for roughly 240 trial participants, of whom 200 to 220 were given two doses of AZD1222 and some 25 were given two doses of MenACWY control vaccine. Trial participants were enrolled by age into subgroups of 18-55, 56-69 and 70-plus years, and roughly 150, 30 and 60 TCR-sequenced participants, respectively, were included in these subgroups. Summary of the overall study and its limitations: The 56-69-year group was small, and its depth increase did not reach significance, likely because of low power. Because no day 14 peak-response samples were available, the repertoires could be characterized only after the peak T cell response. Conclusions about previously exposed vaccinees were limited because only a handful of AZD1222 recipients were SARS-CoV-2 seropositive at baseline. The vaccine-associated CD4 TCRs covered the entire spike protein, and the dominant responses fell in regions 160-218 and 743-854. Spike-specific TCR breadth and depth rose significantly after two AZD1222 doses compared with day 0 and with MenACWY recipients. Most participants were white British and females outnumbered males, and the authors suggested that clonal diversity may have been underestimated. Reportedly, close to half of the unique spike-specific TCRs recognized epitopes lying outside the regions that are mutated in the B.1.351 and B.1.1.7 variants.

To note about this clone: The antigen it recognizes is unknown. It has no much larger one-base neighbor in the sample; base qualities were not kept.

Explained via the paper, the time point label denotes: about 28 days (+/-7) after the second vaccine dose. Because spike-specific TCR depth and breadth did not differ between the two schedules, AZD1222 recipients who got a second dose at roughly 4 weeks were pooled with those who got a second dose at roughly 12 weeks. The vaccinee samples were drawn from two UK trials, COV001 and COV002, one of which was a single-blind randomized controlled phase 2/3 trial testing AZD1222 (ChAdOx1 nCoV-19) in healthy adults. For TCRbeta chain sequencing, PBMC samples from trial participants were taken at day 0 and at day 28 after the second dose. The cysteine opens and the phenylalanine closes a CDR3 of 18 amino acids. Only the CDR3 region is kept as DNA, spanning 54 bases read in frame from base 1. Taken from the germline V gene, the CDR1 and CDR2 loops are MDHEN and SYDVKM. The germline V end is reduced by 5 bases and the J end by 2 bases; junction bases left unmatched: 14.

The CDR3 regions of human TCRbeta chains were analyzed by immunosequencing. In the paper's pipeline: Repertoire TCRs were checked for matches against a reference library of SARS-CoV-2-specific TCRs that had been generated using the MIRA antigen-specificity platform. Breadth meant the fraction of unique TCRs that were SARS-CoV-2-associated, whereas depth meant the fraction of total T cells that were SARS-CoV-2-associated. Using the MIRA data, each spike-specific TCR was assigned both to the spike region to which the TCR was reactive and to a CD4 or CD8 class. Log10-transformed breadth and depth values were compared by one-way ANOVA with Sidak's multiple comparisons tests. The table comes from immuneACCESS by way of TCRdb, which keeps in-frame sequences with V and J called. Part of the clones is missing from these tables; in studies checked, under half for an unresolved V gene and the rest for unknown reasons. The V and J calls and clone size come from that table; D and trimming were worked out from the DNA. In all, the sample holds some 130,000 clones, and 90% to 95% of those were seen once. The top ten constitute about 6.7% of the sample.

The sample here was peripheral blood, taken 28 days after the second AZD1222 dose. The chain is assembled from TRBV28 and TRBJ1-4; TRBD1 matches 7 bases in the middle. The TCR was taken from an adult who received the AZD1222 COVID-19 vaccine. The DNA is TGTGCCAGCAGTCCGGAGGGACAGCCATGGGGGACTAATGAAAAACTGTTTTTT. This sequence encodes CASSPEGQPWGTNEKLFF.